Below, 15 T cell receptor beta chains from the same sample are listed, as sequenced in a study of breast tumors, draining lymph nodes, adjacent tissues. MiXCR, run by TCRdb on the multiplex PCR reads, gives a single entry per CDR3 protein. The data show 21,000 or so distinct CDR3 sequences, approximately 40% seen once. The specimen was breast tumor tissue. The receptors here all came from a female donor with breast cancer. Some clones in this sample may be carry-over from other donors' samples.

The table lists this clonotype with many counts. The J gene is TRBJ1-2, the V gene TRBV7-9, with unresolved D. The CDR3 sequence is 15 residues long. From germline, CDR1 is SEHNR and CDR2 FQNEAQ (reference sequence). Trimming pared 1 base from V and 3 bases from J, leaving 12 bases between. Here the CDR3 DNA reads TGTGCCAGCAGCTTAGGGCAGAGGGTTTACTATGGCTACACCTTC. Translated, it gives CASSLGQRVYYGYTF.

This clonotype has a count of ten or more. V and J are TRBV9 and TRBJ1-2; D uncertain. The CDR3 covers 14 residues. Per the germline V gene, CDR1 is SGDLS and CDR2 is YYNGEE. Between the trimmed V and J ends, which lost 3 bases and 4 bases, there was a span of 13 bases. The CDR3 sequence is CASSDHTRVYGYTF. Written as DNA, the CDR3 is TGTGCCAGCAGCGACCATACAAGGGTCTATGGCTACACCTTC.

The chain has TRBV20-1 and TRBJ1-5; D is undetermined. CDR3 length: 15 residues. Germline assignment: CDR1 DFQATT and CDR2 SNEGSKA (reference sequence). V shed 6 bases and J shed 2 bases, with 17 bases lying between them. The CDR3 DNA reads TGCAGTGCCCTCGATATAAATCGGGGCAATCAGCCCCAGCATTTT. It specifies CSALDINRGNQPQHF.

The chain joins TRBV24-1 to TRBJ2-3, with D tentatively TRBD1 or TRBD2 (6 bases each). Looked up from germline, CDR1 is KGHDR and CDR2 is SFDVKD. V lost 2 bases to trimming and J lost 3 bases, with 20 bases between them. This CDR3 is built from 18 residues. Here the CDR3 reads CATSDWGVGGGPTDTQYF. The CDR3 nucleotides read TGTGCCACCAGTGATTGGGGGGTCGGAGGGGGACCTACAGATACGCAGTATTTT.

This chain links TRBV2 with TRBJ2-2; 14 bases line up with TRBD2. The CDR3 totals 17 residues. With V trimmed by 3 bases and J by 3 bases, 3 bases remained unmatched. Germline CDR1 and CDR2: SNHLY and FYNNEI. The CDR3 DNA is TGTGCCAGCAGTGACGGGGGACTAGCGGGGGACACCGGGGAGCTGTTTTTT. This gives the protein CASSDGGLAGDTGELFF. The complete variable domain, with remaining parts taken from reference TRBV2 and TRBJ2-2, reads EPEVTQTPSHQVTQMGQEVILRCVPISNHLYFYWYRQILGQKVEFLVSFYNNEISEKSEIFDDQFSVERPDGSNFTLKIRSTKLEDSAMYFCASSDGGLAGDTGELFFGEGSRLTVL.

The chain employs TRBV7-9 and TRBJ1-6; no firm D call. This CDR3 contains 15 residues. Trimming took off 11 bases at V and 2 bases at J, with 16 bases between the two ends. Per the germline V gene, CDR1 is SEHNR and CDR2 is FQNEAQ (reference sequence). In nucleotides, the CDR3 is TGTGCCGGCCACCCCGGATGGACCTATAATTCACCCCTCCACTTT. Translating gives CAGHPGWTYNSPLHF.

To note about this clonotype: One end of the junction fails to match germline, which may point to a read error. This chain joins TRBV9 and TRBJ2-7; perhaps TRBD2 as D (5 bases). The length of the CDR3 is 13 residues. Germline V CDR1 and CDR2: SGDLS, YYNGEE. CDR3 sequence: CASSGTGTYGQYF. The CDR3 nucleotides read TGTGCCAGCAGCGGGACGGGAACCTACGGGCAGTACTTC. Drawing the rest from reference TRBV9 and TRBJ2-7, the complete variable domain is DSGVTQTPKHLITATGQRVTLRCSPRSGDLSVYWYQQSLDQGLQFLIQYYNGEERAKGNILERFSAQQFPDLHSELNLSSLELGDSALYFCASSGTGTYGQYFGPGTRLTVT.

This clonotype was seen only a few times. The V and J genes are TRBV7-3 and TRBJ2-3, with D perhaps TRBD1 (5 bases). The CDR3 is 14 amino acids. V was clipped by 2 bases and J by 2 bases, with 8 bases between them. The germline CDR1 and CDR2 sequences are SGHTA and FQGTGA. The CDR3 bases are TGTGCCAGCAGCTTAGGGGCGTACACAGATACGCAGTATTTT. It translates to CASSLGAYTDTQYF.

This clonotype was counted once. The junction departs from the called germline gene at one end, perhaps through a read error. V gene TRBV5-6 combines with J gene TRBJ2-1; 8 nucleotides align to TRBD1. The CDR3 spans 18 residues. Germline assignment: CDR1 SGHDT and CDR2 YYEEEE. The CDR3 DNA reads TGTGCCAGCAGCTCGGAGTCCCGGGCAGGGGGCTCCTACAATGAGCAGTTCTTT. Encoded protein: CASSSESRAGGSYNEQFF.

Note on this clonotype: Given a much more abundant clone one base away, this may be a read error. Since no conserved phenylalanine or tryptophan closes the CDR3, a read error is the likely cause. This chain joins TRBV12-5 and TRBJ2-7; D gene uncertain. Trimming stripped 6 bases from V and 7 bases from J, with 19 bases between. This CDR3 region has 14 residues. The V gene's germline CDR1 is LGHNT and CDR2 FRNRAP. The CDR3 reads CASGTGSRFEEQYL. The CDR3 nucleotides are TGTGCTAGTGGAACCGGATCCCGTTTTGAGGAGCAGTACCTC.

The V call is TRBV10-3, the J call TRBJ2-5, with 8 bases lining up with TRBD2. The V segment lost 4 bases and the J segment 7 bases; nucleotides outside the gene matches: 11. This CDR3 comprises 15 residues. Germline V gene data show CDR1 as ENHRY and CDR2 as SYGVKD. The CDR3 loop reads CAISVLADKSGTQYF. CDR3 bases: TGTGCCATCAGTGTACTAGCGGATAAGAGCGGGACCCAGTACTTC.

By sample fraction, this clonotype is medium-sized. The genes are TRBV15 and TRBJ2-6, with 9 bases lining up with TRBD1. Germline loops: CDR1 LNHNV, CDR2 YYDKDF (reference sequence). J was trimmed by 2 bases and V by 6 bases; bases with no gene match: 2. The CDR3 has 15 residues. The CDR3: CATRRQGAGANVLTF. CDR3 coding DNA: TGTGCCACCAGAAGACAGGGGGCTGGGGCCAACGTCCTGACTTTC.

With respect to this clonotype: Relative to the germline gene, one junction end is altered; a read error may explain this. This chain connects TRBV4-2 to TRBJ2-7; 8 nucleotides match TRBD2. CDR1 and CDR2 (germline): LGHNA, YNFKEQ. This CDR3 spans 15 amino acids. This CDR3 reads CAGSQVERESGEQYF. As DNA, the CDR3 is TGTGCCGGCAGCCAAGTTGAGCGGGAGTCTGGCGAGCAGTACTTC.

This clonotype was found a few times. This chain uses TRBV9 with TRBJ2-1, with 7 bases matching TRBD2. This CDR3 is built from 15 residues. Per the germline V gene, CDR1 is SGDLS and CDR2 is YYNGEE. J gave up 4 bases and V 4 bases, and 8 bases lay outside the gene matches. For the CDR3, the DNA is TGTGCCAGCAGCACAGTGGCTAGCGGATACAATGAGCAGTTCTTC. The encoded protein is CASSTVASGYNEQFF.

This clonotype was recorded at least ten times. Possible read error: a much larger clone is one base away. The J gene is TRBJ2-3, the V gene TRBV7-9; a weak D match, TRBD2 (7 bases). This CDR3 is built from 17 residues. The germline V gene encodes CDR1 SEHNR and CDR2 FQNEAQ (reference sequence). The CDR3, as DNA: TGTGCCAGCAGCATGGGACGGGCGGGGGCACGCACAGATCCGCAGTATTTT. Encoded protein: CASSMGRAGARTDPQYF.